This T cell receptor beta chain derives from a study of cytomegalovirus exposure and HLA in healthy donors. Amplification used 60 Vbeta primers and 13 Jbeta primers. Sequencing used immunoSEQ multiplex PCR; TCRdb keeps in-frame clones, though not all of them. The top ten clones hold around 18% of a sample with roughly 75,000 clones, approximately 82% of them seen once. V was pared by 4 bases and J by 3 bases, with 2 bases of the junction left unmatched. Germline CDR1 reads SNHLY; CDR2 reads FYNNEI. CDR3 length: 15 amino acids. The chain joins TRBV2 to TRBJ2-6, with 8 nucleotides matching TRBD1. The material sequenced was PBMCs. This receptor was taken from a man between 65 and 85 years old in good health and CMV-seropositive. CDR3 coding DNA: TGTGCCAGCAGTGTACAGGGGGTTGGGGCCAACGTCCTGACTTTC. Protein product: CASSVQGVGANVLTF. Full variable domain (remainder filled in from reference TRBV2 and TRBJ2-6): EPEVTQTPSHQVTQMGQEVILRCVPISNHLYFYWYRQILGQKVEFLVSFYNNEISEKSEIFDDQFSVERPDGSNFTLKIRSTKLEDSAMYFCASSVQGVGANVLTFGAGSRLTVL.